The rows below give T cell receptor beta chains drawn from one sample of a study of CD8 T cells in ankylosing spondylitis. TCRdb ran MiXCR on the 5' RACE reads and lists one entry per CDR3 protein. The repertoire holds approximately 140,000 distinct CDR3 sequences, roughly 44% seen once, with roughly 15% in the top ten. Sequenced input: synovial fluid, either unsorted or a sorted T cell fraction (not recorded which). Receptors originate from a male donor with ankylosing spondylitis. Both conserved end residues are part of each CDR3. D genes are given only for firm matches. Clone size is given for some rows only: seen once, a few or many times, or a class if the clone is expanded.

clone_size: few; j_call: TRBJ1-1; v_call: TRBV10-3; d_call: TRBD1; cdr3_length: 17; cdr3_nt: TGTGCCATCAGGGGACAGCCTATCAGGAGTCCGAACACTGAAGCTTTCTTT; cdr3_aa: CAIRGQPIRSPNTEAFF
clone_size: once; j_call: TRBJ1-5; v_call: TRBV27; d_call: TRBD1; cdr3_length: 16; cdr3_nt: TGTGCCAGCAGTCTGACAGGGTTTCGAGGCAATCAGCCCCAGCATTTT; cdr3_aa: CASSLTGFRGNQPQHF
clone_size: -; j_call: TRBJ2-1; v_call: TRBV2; d_call: TRBD1; cdr3_length: 13; cdr3_nt: TGTGCCAGAAGGGGGCGATTCTACAATGAGCAGTTCTTC; cdr3_aa: CARRGRFYNEQFF
clone_size: -; j_call: TRBJ2-7; v_call: TRBV18; d_call: -; cdr3_length: 15; cdr3_nt: TGTGCCAGCTCACCCTCCCTGTGGACCAACTACGAGCAGTACTTC; cdr3_aa: CASSPSLWTNYEQYF
clone_size: -; j_call: TRBJ2-1; v_call: TRBV7-8; d_call: -; cdr3_length: 16; cdr3_nt: TGTGCCAGCAGCTTAAAATTTGGGGGGCTATACAATGAGCAGTTCTTC; cdr3_aa: CASSLKFGGLYNEQFF
clone_size: -; j_call: TRBJ1-2; v_call: TRBV4-3; d_call: -; cdr3_length: 15; cdr3_nt: TGCGCCAGCAGCCAAGATCCCCTAGTTACTTATGGCTACACCTTC; cdr3_aa: CASSQDPLVTYGYTF
clone_size: -; j_call: TRBJ2-3; v_call: TRBV4-1; d_call: TRBD2; cdr3_length: 19; cdr3_nt: TGCGCCAGCAGCCAAGTCCGGACTAGCGGGAAGGGTCCCACAGATACGCAGTATTTT; cdr3_aa: CASSQVRTSGKGPTDTQYF
clone_size: -; j_call: TRBJ2-7; v_call: TRBV6-2/TRBV6-3; d_call: TRBD2; cdr3_length: 16; cdr3_nt: TGTGCCAGCAGTTACAGCCTAGCGGGAGGAGTGGACGAGCAGTACTTC; cdr3_aa: CASSYSLAGGVDEQYF
clone_size: -; j_call: TRBJ2-7; v_call: TRBV12-3/TRBV12-4; d_call: -; cdr3_length: 14; cdr3_nt: TGTGCCAGCAGTCAAGGGATCTTCTCCTACGAGCAGTACTTC; cdr3_aa: CASSQGIFSYEQYF
clone_size: -; j_call: TRBJ2-1; v_call: TRBV10-1; d_call: TRBD2; cdr3_length: 17; cdr3_nt: TGCGCCAGCAGTGAGCCCACTAGCGGGGGGTCTCACAATGAGCAGTTCTTC; cdr3_aa: CASSEPTSGGSHNEQFF
clone_size: -; j_call: TRBJ2-3; v_call: TRBV20-1; d_call: TRBD2; cdr3_length: 16; cdr3_nt: TGCAGTGCTCGACCCTCTAGCGGGAGATTAGAAGATACGCAGTATTTT; cdr3_aa: CSARPSSGRLEDTQYF
clone_size: -; j_call: TRBJ1-2; v_call: TRBV19; d_call: TRBD1; cdr3_length: 18; cdr3_nt: TGTGCCAGTAGTGCGGAGGACAGGGGACGCTCTGTCGGCTATGGCTACACCTTC; cdr3_aa: CASSAEDRGRSVGYGYTF
clone_size: once; j_call: TRBJ2-7; v_call: TRBV6-5; d_call: TRBD1; cdr3_length: 14; cdr3_nt: TGTGCCAGCAGTTCAATAACACAGGGGTACGAGCAGTACTTC; cdr3_aa: CASSSITQGYEQYF
clone_size: few; j_call: TRBJ2-7; v_call: TRBV7-2; d_call: -; cdr3_length: 13; cdr3_nt: TGTGCCAGCAGCAACCCTATATCCTACGAGCAGTACTTC; cdr3_aa: CASSNPISYEQYF
clone_size: -; j_call: TRBJ2-1; v_call: TRBV12-3/TRBV12-4; d_call: -; cdr3_length: 13; cdr3_nt: TGTGCCAGCAGTTTGGGTATCTACAATGAGCAGTTCTTC; cdr3_aa: CASSLGIYNEQFF
clone_size: -; j_call: TRBJ2-1; v_call: TRBV3-1; d_call: -; cdr3_length: 15; cdr3_nt: TGTGCCAGCAGCCCGTGGTGGGGTAGGAGAAATGAGCAGTTCTTC; cdr3_aa: CASSPWWGRRNEQFF
clone_size: -; j_call: TRBJ2-7; v_call: TRBV27; d_call: -; cdr3_length: 14; cdr3_nt: TGTGCCAGCAATCCCACCGACCGCGGCTACGAGCAGTACTTC; cdr3_aa: CASNPTDRGYEQYF
clone_size: many; j_call: TRBJ2-1; v_call: TRBV2; d_call: -; cdr3_length: 15; cdr3_nt: TGTGCCAGCAGTGAAGGAAGTTACCTGGACAATGAGCAGTTCTTC; cdr3_aa: CASSEGSYLDNEQFF
clone_size: -; j_call: TRBJ1-1; v_call: TRBV13; d_call: -; cdr3_length: 13; cdr3_nt: TGTGCCAGCAGCCCCGGGGGGGGCGGAGTAGCTTTCTTT; cdr3_aa: CASSPGGGGVAFF
clone_size: few; j_call: TRBJ2-3; v_call: TRBV12-3/TRBV12-4; d_call: -; cdr3_length: 13; cdr3_nt: TGTGCCAGCACCCCACAGGAGACGGATACGCAGTATTTT; cdr3_aa: CASTPQETDTQYF
clone_size: -; j_call: TRBJ2-3; v_call: TRBV7-2; d_call: -; cdr3_length: 15; cdr3_nt: TGTGCCAGCAGCCCCGGGACTTCTAGCACAGATACGCAGTATTTT; cdr3_aa: CASSPGTSSTDTQYF
clone_size: -; j_call: TRBJ1-5; v_call: TRBV7-2; d_call: -; cdr3_length: 15; cdr3_nt: TGTGCCAGCAGCCCCACCTCCCAGGGTAATCAGCCCCAGCATTTT; cdr3_aa: CASSPTSQGNQPQHF
clone_size: -; j_call: TRBJ2-3; v_call: TRBV4-2; d_call: TRBD2; cdr3_length: 15; cdr3_nt: TGTGCCAGCAGCTCACAACTAGCGGGTGCAGATACGCAGTATTTT; cdr3_aa: CASSSQLAGADTQYF
clone_size: -; j_call: TRBJ2-3; v_call: TRBV27; d_call: -; cdr3_length: 17; cdr3_nt: TGTGCCAGCACGCCGGGGGTTTTAGCGGCTAGCACAGATACGCAGTATTTT; cdr3_aa: CASTPGVLAASTDTQYF
clone_size: -; j_call: TRBJ1-6; v_call: TRBV4-1; d_call: -; cdr3_length: 17; cdr3_nt: TGCGCCAGCAGCCAAGAGGGGGGGAGCTCCTATAATTCACCCCTCCACTTT; cdr3_aa: CASSQEGGSSYNSPLHF
clone_size: -; j_call: TRBJ2-3; v_call: TRBV20-1; d_call: -; cdr3_length: 17; cdr3_nt: TGCAGTGCTAGAGAGGGGTGGCTCCTGCGGAGCACAGATACGCAGTATTTT; cdr3_aa: CSAREGWLLRSTDTQYF
clone_size: few; j_call: TRBJ2-1; v_call: TRBV11-3; d_call: TRBD2; cdr3_length: 17; cdr3_nt: TGTGCCAGCAGCTTAGAGACTAGCGGGGCCCAGGGGAATGAGCAGTTCTTC; cdr3_aa: CASSLETSGAQGNEQFF
clone_size: few; j_call: TRBJ2-5; v_call: TRBV7-9; d_call: -; cdr3_length: 14; cdr3_nt: TGTGCCAGCAGCTTAGCAGGGGCTCAGGAGACCCAGTACTTC; cdr3_aa: CASSLAGAQETQYF
clone_size: -; j_call: TRBJ2-3; v_call: TRBV7-9; d_call: TRBD1; cdr3_length: 16; cdr3_nt: TGTGCCAGCAGCTGGACAGGGGGAGTTGGCACAGATACGCAGTATTTT; cdr3_aa: CASSWTGGVGTDTQYF
clone_size: many; j_call: TRBJ2-3; v_call: TRBV7-3; d_call: -; cdr3_length: 17; cdr3_nt: TGTGCCAGCAGCCTATACGGGGGCAGTTCTAGCACAGATACGCAGTATTTT; cdr3_aa: CASSLYGGSSSTDTQYF
clone_size: -; j_call: TRBJ1-2; v_call: TRBV5-4; d_call: -; cdr3_length: 13; cdr3_nt: TGTGCCAGCAGCTCGCCCCCCGGGGATGGCTACACCTTC; cdr3_aa: CASSSPPGDGYTF
clone_size: -; j_call: TRBJ1-2; v_call: TRBV20-1; d_call: -; cdr3_length: 20; cdr3_nt: TGCAGTGCTAGAGACCTCTCTGGGACGTCGCCAGTTCTCTATAACTATGGCTACACCTTC; cdr3_aa: CSARDLSGTSPVLYNYGYTF
clone_size: -; j_call: TRBJ2-2; v_call: TRBV4-1; d_call: -; cdr3_length: 15; cdr3_nt: TGCGCCAGCAGCCAAGTTTACCGGGGTACCGGGGAGCTGTTTTTT; cdr3_aa: CASSQVYRGTGELFF
clone_size: -; j_call: TRBJ1-1; v_call: TRBV27; d_call: -; cdr3_length: 15; cdr3_nt: TGTGCCAGCAGTCCAACAGGGTCGGTTGGCACTGAAGCTTTCTTT; cdr3_aa: CASSPTGSVGTEAFF
clone_size: -; j_call: TRBJ2-2; v_call: TRBV7-9; d_call: -; cdr3_length: 16; cdr3_nt: TGTGCCAGCAGCTTAGCCTCCGGGTCCTACACCGGGGAGCTGTTTTTT; cdr3_aa: CASSLASGSYTGELFF
clone_size: -; j_call: TRBJ1-5; v_call: TRBV4-3; d_call: -; cdr3_length: 14; cdr3_nt: TGCGCCAGCAGCCAAGAAGGGTTTGGTCAGCCCCAGCATTTT; cdr3_aa: CASSQEGFGQPQHF
clone_size: -; j_call: TRBJ2-1; v_call: TRBV15; d_call: -; cdr3_length: 16; cdr3_nt: TGTGCCACCAGCAGAGATTCGAGGGGGGCCTACAATGAGCAGTTCTTC; cdr3_aa: CATSRDSRGAYNEQFF
clone_size: -; j_call: TRBJ1-4; v_call: TRBV5-1; d_call: TRBD1; cdr3_length: 16; cdr3_nt: TGCGCCAGCAGCCCTGCAGGGGGAGAGGGTAATGAAAAACTGTTTTTT; cdr3_aa: CASSPAGGEGNEKLFF
clone_size: -; j_call: TRBJ2-7; v_call: TRBV19; d_call: TRBD2; cdr3_length: 14; cdr3_nt: TGTGCCAGTAGTAGACTAGCGGGAGCGAGCGAGCAGTACTTC; cdr3_aa: CASSRLAGASEQYF
clone_size: few; j_call: TRBJ2-1; v_call: TRBV4-2; d_call: TRBD2; cdr3_length: 13; cdr3_nt: TGTGCCAGCAGCCAAGGGGTACCGGGAGGAGAGTTCTTC; cdr3_aa: CASSQGVPGGEFF
clone_size: -; j_call: TRBJ2-3; v_call: TRBV11-2; d_call: TRBD2; cdr3_length: 18; cdr3_nt: TGTGCCAGCAGCTTAACCCCGAATAGCGGGGGACCATCAGATACGCAGTATTTT; cdr3_aa: CASSLTPNSGGPSDTQYF
clone_size: -; j_call: TRBJ2-2; v_call: TRBV20-1; d_call: -; cdr3_length: 12; cdr3_nt: TGCAGTGCTAGGGGCTCCACCGGGGAGCTGTTTTTT; cdr3_aa: CSARGSTGELFF
clone_size: -; j_call: TRBJ1-2; v_call: TRBV19; d_call: -; cdr3_length: 14; cdr3_nt: TGTGCCAGTACCTTCGGGGGAGGTGGCTATGGCTACACCTTC; cdr3_aa: CASTFGGGGYGYTF
clone_size: -; j_call: TRBJ2-4; v_call: TRBV15; d_call: -; cdr3_length: 13; cdr3_nt: TGTGCCACCCAGGGGGGGCAGGGAAACATTCAGTACTTC; cdr3_aa: CATQGGQGNIQYF
clone_size: -; j_call: TRBJ1-4; v_call: TRBV5-1; d_call: -; cdr3_length: 20; cdr3_nt: TGCGCCAGCAGCCTCCGACAGGCGGACTCTTACCGGCTAAATAATGAAAAACTGTTTTTT; cdr3_aa: CASSLRQADSYRLNNEKLFF
clone_size: -; j_call: TRBJ2-2; v_call: TRBV7-8; d_call: TRBD1; cdr3_length: 16; cdr3_nt: TGTGCCAGCAGCCAAAAGGGGACAGGGGGTACCGGGGAGCTGTTTTTT; cdr3_aa: CASSQKGTGGTGELFF
clone_size: -; j_call: TRBJ2-1; v_call: TRBV7-3; d_call: -; cdr3_length: 19; cdr3_nt: TGTGCCAGCAGCTTAACCTACCCTCCGGGGGGCGGGCCCTACAATGAGCAGTTCTTC; cdr3_aa: CASSLTYPPGGGPYNEQFF
clone_size: -; j_call: TRBJ2-7; v_call: TRBV6-5; d_call: TRBD1; cdr3_length: 16; cdr3_nt: TGTGCCAGCAGTTACTCAAGAGCAGGGGGCTCGCACGAGCAGTACTTC; cdr3_aa: CASSYSRAGGSHEQYF
clone_size: many; j_call: TRBJ2-7; v_call: TRBV27; d_call: -; cdr3_length: 13; cdr3_nt: TGTGCCAGCAGTTCGGGCCTTATGTACGAGCAGTACTTC; cdr3_aa: CASSSGLMYEQYF
clone_size: few; j_call: TRBJ1-1; v_call: TRBV29-1; d_call: -; cdr3_length: 13; cdr3_nt: TGCAGCGTTGAAGCCAGGACGAACACTGAAGCTTTCTTT; cdr3_aa: CSVEARTNTEAFF
clone_size: -; j_call: TRBJ1-5; v_call: TRBV27; d_call: TRBD1; cdr3_length: 14; cdr3_nt: TGTGCCAGCAGTTTATGGACAGGGCATCAGCCCCAGCATTTT; cdr3_aa: CASSLWTGHQPQHF
clone_size: -; j_call: TRBJ1-2; v_call: TRBV12-3/TRBV12-4; d_call: TRBD1; cdr3_length: 13; cdr3_nt: TGTGCCAGCAGCCCAACAGGGGGTGGGGGCTACACCTTC; cdr3_aa: CASSPTGGGGYTF
clone_size: -; j_call: TRBJ2-4; v_call: TRBV12-3/TRBV12-4; d_call: -; cdr3_length: 20; cdr3_nt: TGTGCCAGCAGTCCTGGGTTGTTGCCAGGGGCTACGCTAGCCAAAAACATTCAGTACTTC; cdr3_aa: CASSPGLLPGATLAKNIQYF
clone_size: -; j_call: TRBJ2-2; v_call: TRBV7-9; d_call: -; cdr3_length: 16; cdr3_nt: TGTGCCAGCATCGCCCCGGGGTTCTATTACACCGGGGAGCTGTTTTTT; cdr3_aa: CASIAPGFYYTGELFF
clone_size: -; j_call: TRBJ2-2; v_call: TRBV7-3; d_call: -; cdr3_length: 14; cdr3_nt: TGTGCCAGCACCGTGACGGGAATCACCGGGGAGCTGTTTTTT; cdr3_aa: CASTVTGITGELFF
clone_size: few; j_call: TRBJ2-1; v_call: TRBV5-1; d_call: -; cdr3_length: 14; cdr3_nt: TGCGCCAGCAGCTTGGTTCTAGACTCAGATGAGCAGTTCTTC; cdr3_aa: CASSLVLDSDEQFF
clone_size: many; j_call: TRBJ2-7; v_call: TRBV30; d_call: TRBD2; cdr3_length: 14; cdr3_nt: TGTGCCTGGAGTGTAGCGGGAGATTCCTACGAGCAGTACTTC; cdr3_aa: CAWSVAGDSYEQYF
clone_size: -; j_call: TRBJ2-6; v_call: TRBV10-3; d_call: -; cdr3_length: 16; cdr3_nt: TGTGCCATCAGTGAGCCGTTGGTGTCTGGGGCCAACGTCCTGACTTTC; cdr3_aa: CAISEPLVSGANVLTF
clone_size: -; j_call: TRBJ2-1; v_call: TRBV11-1; d_call: TRBD2; cdr3_length: 15; cdr3_nt: TGTGCCAGCAGCTTAGCAGCTAGCGGGGGCGATGAGCAGTTCTTC; cdr3_aa: CASSLAASGGDEQFF
clone_size: -; j_call: TRBJ2-1; v_call: TRBV24-1; d_call: -; cdr3_length: 13; cdr3_nt: TGTGCCACCAGTGATTTCTTTCGGCCTGAGCAGTTCTTC; cdr3_aa: CATSDFFRPEQFF